The next 26 T cell receptor beta chains were all read from a single sample in a study of beta chain features in type 1 diabetes (dated by TCRdb to 2017 to 2018). The method behind the library was the immunoSEQ multiplex PCR assay. The entire amount of isolated RNA was reverse transcribed using the High Capacity cDNA Reverse Transcription Kit, so the sequenced TCRB transcripts were expressed ones. TCRdb provides this immuneACCESS table in a form limited to in-frame rearrangements. Some clones are lacking; in checked studies, under half of them reflect an unresolved V gene, and why the rest are absent is not known. The sample table holds 200,000 to 300,000 clones, of which around 20% were seen once. Clones ranked in the top ten supply less than 0.03% of the sample. Overall study results and their limits: Type 1 diabetes patients showed a moderate but significant shortening of TCRB CDR3 length in all four CD4+ subsets.

These receptors are not linked to any known antigen. Sequenced sample: naive CD4+ T cells from blood. Read against the paper, the sample's cell subset or site label means: true naive CD4+ T cells. The source of these receptors is a woman between 40 and 55 years old with type 1 diabetes.

The rearrangement links TRBV5-1 to TRBJ1-1; 7 bases line up with TRBD1. CDR1 and CDR2 from the germline V gene are SGHRS and YFSETQ. V dropped 0 bases and J dropped 4; count of bases not matched to a gene: 3. The CDR3 is 14 amino acids. The CDR3 DNA follows: TGCGCCAGCAGCTTGGGCCCAGGGGGCACTGAAGCTTTCTTT. Its protein is CASSLGPGGTEAFF.

The sample holds a few counts of this clone. V is TRBV29-1 and J is TRBJ2-1, with a possible D match to TRBD1 (6 bases). The V end lost 4 bases, the J end lost 4 bases, and 17 bases lay between the germline ends. Germline V gives CDR1 SQVTM, CDR2 ANQGSEA. The CDR3 consists of 15 residues. The DNA of the CDR3 is TGCAGCGTTGGGATACAGGGTGCCGCGTACAATGAGCAGTTCTTC. Its protein is CSVGIQGAAYNEQFF.

The table lists this clone with a few counts. V is TRBV2 and J is TRBJ1-2, with D perhaps matching TRBD1 (6 bases). CDR3 length: 13 residues. V was trimmed by 6 bases and J by 8 bases, leaving 16 bases between them. Germline-derived CDR1 and CDR2 are SNHLY and FYNNEI. The CDR3 sequence: CASRKEGVGGYTF. The CDR3 bases are TGTGCCAGCAGGAAAGAGGGGGTGGGCGGCTACACCTTC.

This clone has only a few counts. The chain uses TRBV6-5 and TRBJ2-3; tentatively, D is TRBD2 (6 bases). Per the germline V gene, CDR1 is MNHEY and CDR2 is SVGAGI. Trimming took off 6 bases at V and 6 bases at J, with 19 bases between the two ends. The CDR3 runs 15 residues. The CDR3 coding sequence is TGTGCCAGCAGCTCCTCTCTGGCGGGGTGGGATACGCAGTATTTT. Protein: CASSSSLAGWDTQYF.

V usage is TRBV7-2 and J usage is TRBJ2-1; 8 bases match TRBD2. The CDR3 spans 15 residues. The J segment lost 3 bases and the V segment lost 4 bases, leaving 5 bases of the junction unmatched. Germline loops: CDR1 SGHTA, CDR2 FQGNSA. The DNA of the CDR3 is TGTGCCAGCAGCTCCCCTAGCGGGCGCTACAATGAGCAGTTCTTC. Residues: CASSSPSGRYNEQFF.

This chain connects TRBV7-9 to TRBJ2-1; weak D call: TRBD1 (6 bases). V was cut by 1 base and J by 7 bases, with 11 bases left in between. Germline CDR1 reads SEHNR; CDR2 reads FQNEAQ (reference sequence). The CDR3 totals 14 residues. CDR3 amino acids: CASSLGGGWNEQFF. For the CDR3, the DNA is TGTGCCAGCAGCTTAGGAGGGGGATGGAATGAGCAGTTCTTC.

The CDR3 loop reads CASSSRTGGNEQYF. The DNA of the CDR3 is TGTGCCAGCAGCTCACGGACAGGGGGAAACGAGCAGTACTTC. The chain has TRBV21-1 and TRBJ2-7; the table assigns TRBD1, which was not confirmed against the DNA. TRBV21-1 is assigned pseudogene status. CDR3 length: 14 amino acids.

The chain uses TRBV7-9 and TRBJ2-3, with D unresolved. This CDR3 comprises 13 residues. The V gene lost 5 bases and the J gene lost 4 bases, with 10 bases spanning the gap. The germline CDR1 and CDR2 sequences are SEHNR and FQNEAQ (reference sequence). CDR3 region: CASSTIGADTQYF. The CDR3, as DNA: TGTGCCAGCAGCACAATAGGAGCAGATACGCAGTATTTT.

The chain carries TRBV5-4 and TRBJ2-5, with D tentatively TRBD1 (6 bases). The germline V gene has CDR1 SGHNT and CDR2 YYREEE (reference sequence). V was cut by 5 bases and J by 5 bases, with 10 bases left in between. The CDR3 is made up of 12 amino acids. This CDR3 reads CASRDQGETQYF. The CDR3 DNA reads TGTGCCAGCAGGGACCAGGGGGAGACCCAGTACTTC.

The chain has TRBV7-3 and TRBJ2-7, with TRBD2 matching over 13 bases. Germline V gene data show CDR1 as SGHTA and CDR2 as FQGTGA. The V and J ends lost 2 bases and 5 bases, in that order; junction bases with no gene match: 3. The CDR3 has 15 amino acids. CDR3 region: CASSLGTSGNNEQYF. CDR3 nucleotide sequence: TGTGCCAGCAGCTTAGGGACTAGCGGGAATAACGAGCAGTACTTC.

The chain links TRBV25-1 to TRBJ2-7, with 9 positions matching TRBD2. Looked up from germline, CDR1 is MGHDK and CDR2 is SYGVNS. After removal of 4 bases from V and 4 bases from J, the junction contained 2 bases not matched to a gene. CDR3 length: 13 residues. CDR3 amino acids: CASSGGLAYEQYF. In nucleotides, the CDR3 is TGTGCCAGCAGTGGGGGACTAGCTTACGAGCAGTACTTC.

The V call is TRBV7-2, the J call TRBJ1-2; 7 nucleotides agree with TRBD1. The CDR3 has 14 residues. The germline CDR1 and CDR2 sequences are SGHTA and FQGNSA. J lost 7 bases, V lost 5 bases, and 10 bases had no gene match. CDR3 in amino acids: CASSPAEGASGYTF. For the CDR3, the DNA is TGTGCCAGCAGCCCCGCGGAGGGGGCGAGTGGCTACACCTTC.

In this sample, this clone turned up a few times. This chain uses TRBV5-6 with TRBJ1-4; the D gene is possibly TRBD1 (5 bases). This CDR3 is 14 amino acids long. Germline V gene sequence: CDR1 SGHDT, CDR2 YYEEEE. The ends were cut back, 4 bases at V and 8 bases at J, with 15 bases in the middle. The CDR3 sequence is CASSRAGIGEKLFF. The CDR3 bases are TGTGCCAGCAGCAGGGCAGGGATTGGGGAAAAACTGTTTTTT.

This clone was detected only a few times. The rearrangement links TRBV28 to TRBJ1-2; 12 nucleotides align to TRBD1. The CDR3 has 14 residues. Germline V CDR1 and CDR2: MDHEN, SYDVKM. With V trimmed by 7 bases and J by 8 bases, 8 bases remained unmatched. The DNA for the CDR3 is TGTGCCAGCACTGCGGGACAGGGGGCGCACGGCTACACCTTC. Its translation is CASTAGQGAHGYTF.

This clone was counted only a few times. The chain couples TRBV30 to TRBJ1-1; no definite D call. The V and J ends lost 3 bases and 1 base respectively, with 3 bases between them. The CDR3 is 11 residues long. CDR1 and CDR2 (germline): GTSNPN, SVGIG (reference sequence). The CDR3 protein is CAWRQNTEAFF. The CDR3 DNA sequence: TGTGCCTGGAGACAGAACACTGAAGCTTTCTTT.

This clone was detected only a few times. This chain joins TRBV4-3 and TRBJ2-1; 7 bases line up with TRBD1. V was pared by 1 base and J by 8 bases, with 5 bases of the junction left unmatched. The CDR3 length is 14 residues. Per the germline V gene, CDR1 is LGHNA and CDR2 is YSLEER. This CDR3 is CASSQGTGGHEQFF. The CDR3 coding sequence is TGCGCCAGCAGCCAAGGGACAGGAGGACATGAGCAGTTCTTC.

In its sample, this clone was seen a few times. The chain recombines TRBV29-1 with TRBJ2-1; 12 bases map to TRBD2. This CDR3 is 16 amino acids long. The junction had 7 bases not matched to a gene; V was cut back by 5 bases and J by 2 bases. Germline values: CDR1 SQVTM, CDR2 ANQGSEA. CDR3 nucleotide sequence: TGCAGCGTTCCGCTAGCGGGAGGGGAGCCCTACAATGAGCAGTTCTTC. Translation: CSVPLAGGEPYNEQFF.

This clone was counted between two and nine times. The V call is TRBV29-1, the J call TRBJ1-1, with D unclear. CDR1 and CDR2 (germline): SQVTM, ANQGSEA. V lost 3 bases to trimming and J lost 0 bases, with 11 bases between them. The CDR3 is 14 residues long. The CDR3, as DNA: TGCAGCGTTGACAGTGAGGGCTTGAACACTGAAGCTTTCTTT. This translates into CSVDSEGLNTEAFF.

The V call is TRBV15, the J call TRBJ1-5; D perhaps matches TRBD1 (6 bases). The ends were cut back, 7 bases at V and 5 bases at J, with 18 bases in the middle. CDR1 is LNHNV and CDR2 is YYDKDF in the germline V gene (reference sequence). The CDR3 has 15 residues. CDR3 sequence reads: CATTQTHRADQPQHF. The CDR3 DNA reads TGTGCCACCACCCAGACCCACAGGGCCGATCAGCCCCAGCATTTT.

This chain links TRBV10-3 with TRBJ2-5, with D possibly TRBD2 on 6 matching bases. Near its end, the DNA agrees better with TRBJ2-7, so the J call may be wrong. The CDR3 has 12 amino acids. Looked up from germline, CDR1 is ENHRY and CDR2 is SYGVKD. The CDR3 DNA is TGTGCCATCAGTGGTGCGGGGTACGAGCAGTACTTC. Translated, it gives CAISGAGYEQYF.

The chain couples TRBV29-1 to TRBJ1-1; no reliable D call. V was clipped by 7 bases and J by 3 bases, with 15 bases between them. The CDR3 covers 13 residues. Germline V gene data show CDR1 as SQVTM and CDR2 as ANQGSEA. The CDR3 coding sequence is TGCAGCGCCCGGCGGAGGTACGACACTGAAGCTTTCTTT. It yields the protein CSARRRYDTEAFF.

In the case of this clone: Other DNA variants within this sample encode the same CDR3. This CDR3 is CASSRQLNTEAFF. CDR3 in DNA: TGTGCCAGCAGTCGACAGCTCAACACTGAAGCTTTCTTT. The V call is TRBV6-6, the J call TRBJ1-1; maybe TRBD1 (5 bases). The germline CDR1 and CDR2 sequences are MNHNY and SVGAGI (reference sequence). The CDR3 loop spans 13 amino acids. V was cut by 5 bases and J by 2 bases, with 9 bases left in between.

This clone turned up a few times. The rearrangement uses TRBV29-1 and TRBJ1-2; 10 bases align to TRBD1. Per germline, CDR1 SQVTM and CDR2 ANQGSEA. The CDR3 has 13 residues. V shed 4 bases and J 4 bases; nucleotides not matched to a gene: 3. The chain's CDR3 is CSVVTGGGYGYTF. CDR3 nucleotide sequence: TGCAGCGTTGTGACAGGGGGCGGCTATGGCTACACCTTC. Combining the CDR3 with reference TRBV29-1 and TRBJ1-2 gives the whole variable domain SAVISQKPSRDICQRGTSLTIQCQVDSQVTMMFWYRQQPGQSLTLIATANQGSEATYESGFVIDKFPISRPNLTFSTLTVSNMSPEDSSIYLCSVVTGGGYGYTFGSGTRLTVV.

DNA of the CDR3: TGTGCCAGCAGTCCGCCGGGACACTTCTCATCGCAGCCCCAGCATTTT. This gives the protein CASSPPGHFSSQPQHF. The genes are TRBV28 and TRBJ1-5; weak D call: TRBD1 (6 bases). Germline lookup yields CDR1 MDHEN and CDR2 SYDVKM. Trimming removed 5 bases from V and 7 bases from J, with 21 bases in between. This CDR3 region has 16 residues.

The rearrangement joins TRBV29-1 to TRBJ1-5; 8 bases map to TRBD1. V shed 4 bases and J 5 bases; nucleotides not matched to a gene: 4. Germline CDR1 and CDR2: SQVTM and ANQGSEA. The CDR3 is 13 amino acids. DNA for the CDR3: TGCAGCGTTGCCCAGGGGGCACATCAGCCCCAGCATTTT. This gives the protein CSVAQGAHQPQHF. Using reference TRBV29-1 and TRBJ1-5 for the parts outside the CDR3, the full variable domain is SAVISQKPSRDICQRGTSLTIQCQVDSQVTMMFWYRQQPGQSLTLIATANQGSEATYESGFVIDKFPISRPNLTFSTLTVSNMSPEDSSIYLCSVAQGAHQPQHFGDGTRLSIL.

V and J are TRBV5-1 and TRBJ2-3; D not resolved. V shed 4 bases and J shed 4 bases, with 16 bases lying between them. This CDR3 has 15 amino acids. Germline V gives CDR1 SGHRS, CDR2 YFSETQ. CDR3 nucleotides: TGCGCCAGCAGCCCGAGTACGGTCGTATCAGATACGCAGTATTTT. As protein: CASSPSTVVSDTQYF.